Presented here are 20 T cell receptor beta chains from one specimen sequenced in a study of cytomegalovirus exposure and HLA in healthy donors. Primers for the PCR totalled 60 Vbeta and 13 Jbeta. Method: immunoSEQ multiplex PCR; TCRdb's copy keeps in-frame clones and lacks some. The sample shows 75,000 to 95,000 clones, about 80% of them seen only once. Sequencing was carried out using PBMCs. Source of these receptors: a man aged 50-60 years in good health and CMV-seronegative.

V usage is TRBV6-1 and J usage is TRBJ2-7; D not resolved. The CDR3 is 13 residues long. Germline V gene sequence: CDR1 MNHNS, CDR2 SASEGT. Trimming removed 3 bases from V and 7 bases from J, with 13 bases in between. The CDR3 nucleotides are TGTGCCAGCAGTGAGAGATGGGCTGGGGAGCAGTACTTC. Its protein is CASSERWAGEQYF.

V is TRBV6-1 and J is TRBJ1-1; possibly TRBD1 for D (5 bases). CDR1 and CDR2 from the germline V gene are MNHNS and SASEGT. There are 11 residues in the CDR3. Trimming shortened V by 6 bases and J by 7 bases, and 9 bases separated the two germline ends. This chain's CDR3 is CASRGRHEAFF. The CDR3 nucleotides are TGTGCCAGCAGGGGGCGACATGAAGCTTTCTTT.

This CDR3 is CASSGGLLYEQYF. The CDR3 DNA sequence: TGTGCCAGCAGTGGGGGACTCCTCTACGAGCAGTACTTC. The chain is built from TRBV27 and TRBJ2-5, with a weak D call TRBD2 (6 bases). The better agreement between TRBJ2-7 and the DNA end casts doubt on the J call. This CDR3 spans 13 amino acids. The germline V gene encodes CDR1 MNHEY and CDR2 SMNVEV (reference sequence).

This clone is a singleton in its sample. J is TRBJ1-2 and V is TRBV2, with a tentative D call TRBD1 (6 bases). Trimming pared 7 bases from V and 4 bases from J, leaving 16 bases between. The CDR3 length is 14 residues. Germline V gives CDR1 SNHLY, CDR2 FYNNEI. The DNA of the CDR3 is TGTGCCAGCATAAATCCGGGGGGCGTCTATGGCTACACCTTC. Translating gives CASINPGGVYGYTF.

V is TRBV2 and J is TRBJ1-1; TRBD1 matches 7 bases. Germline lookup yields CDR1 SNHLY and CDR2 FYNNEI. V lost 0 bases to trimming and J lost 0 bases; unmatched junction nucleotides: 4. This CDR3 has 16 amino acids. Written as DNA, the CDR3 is TGTGCCAGCAGTGAAGCGCTAGGACAGGTGAACACTGAAGCTTTCTTT. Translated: CASSEALGQVNTEAFF.

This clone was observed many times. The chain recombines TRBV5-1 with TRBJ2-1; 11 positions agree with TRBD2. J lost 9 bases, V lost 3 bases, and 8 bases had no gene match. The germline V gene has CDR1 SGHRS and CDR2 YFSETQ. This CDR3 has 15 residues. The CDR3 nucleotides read TGCGCCAGCAGCTCCACTAGCGGGGGATCATCTGAGCAGTTCTTC. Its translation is CASSSTSGGSSEQFF.

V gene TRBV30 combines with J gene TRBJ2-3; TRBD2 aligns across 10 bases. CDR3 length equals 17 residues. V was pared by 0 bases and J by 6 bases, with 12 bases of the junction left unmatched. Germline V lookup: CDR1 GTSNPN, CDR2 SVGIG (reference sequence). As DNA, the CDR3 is TGTGCCTGGAGTGTGGGCCGGGGAGCGGGGGGGCCCGATACGCAGTATTTT. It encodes CAWSVGRGAGGPDTQYF.

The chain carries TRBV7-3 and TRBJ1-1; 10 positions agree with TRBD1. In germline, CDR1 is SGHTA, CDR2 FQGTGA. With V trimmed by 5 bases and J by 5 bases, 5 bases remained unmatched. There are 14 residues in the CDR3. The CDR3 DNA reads TGTGCCAGCAGCCCCGACAGGGGGCGGACTGAAGCTTTCTTT. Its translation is CASSPDRGRTEAFF.

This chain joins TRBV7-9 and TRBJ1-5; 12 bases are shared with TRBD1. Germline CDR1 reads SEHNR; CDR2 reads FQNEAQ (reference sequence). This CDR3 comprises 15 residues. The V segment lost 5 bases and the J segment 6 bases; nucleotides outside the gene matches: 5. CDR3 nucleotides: TGTGCCAGCAGCCTGGGACAGGGGGCAGTTCAGCCCCAGCATTTT. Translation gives CASSLGQGAVQPQHF.

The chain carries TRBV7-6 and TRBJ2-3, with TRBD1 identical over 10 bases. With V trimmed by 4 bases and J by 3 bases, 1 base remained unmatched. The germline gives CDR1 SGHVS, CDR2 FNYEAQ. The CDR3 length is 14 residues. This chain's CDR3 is CASSSGQGTDTQYF. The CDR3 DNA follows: TGTGCCAGCAGCTCGGGACAGGGGACAGATACGCAGTATTTT.

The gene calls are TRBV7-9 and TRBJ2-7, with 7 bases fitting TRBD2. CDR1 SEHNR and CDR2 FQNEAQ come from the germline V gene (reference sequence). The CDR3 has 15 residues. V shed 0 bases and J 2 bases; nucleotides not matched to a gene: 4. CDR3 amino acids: CASSLAGRGTYEQYF. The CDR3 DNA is TGTGCCAGCAGCTTAGCAGGGAGGGGAACCTACGAGCAGTACTTC.

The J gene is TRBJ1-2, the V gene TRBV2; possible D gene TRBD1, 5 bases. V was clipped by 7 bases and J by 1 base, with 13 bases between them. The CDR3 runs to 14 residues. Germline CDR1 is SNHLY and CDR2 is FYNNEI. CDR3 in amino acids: CASMGGVDNYGYTF. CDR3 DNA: TGTGCCAGCATGGGGGGGGTTGATAACTATGGCTACACCTTC.

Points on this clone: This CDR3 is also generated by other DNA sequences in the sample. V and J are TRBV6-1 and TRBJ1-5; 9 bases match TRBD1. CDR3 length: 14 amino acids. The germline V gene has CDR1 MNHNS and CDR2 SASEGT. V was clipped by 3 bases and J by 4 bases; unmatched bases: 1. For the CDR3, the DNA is TGTGCCAGCAGTGAGGGACAGGGAAATCAGCCCCAGCATTTT. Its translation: CASSEGQGNQPQHF.

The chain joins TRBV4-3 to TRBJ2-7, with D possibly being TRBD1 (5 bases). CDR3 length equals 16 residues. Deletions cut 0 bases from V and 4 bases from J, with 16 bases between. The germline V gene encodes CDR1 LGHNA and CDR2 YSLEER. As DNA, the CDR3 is TGCGCCAGCAGCCAAGATCTGGCTGGACAACATTACGAGCAGTACTTC. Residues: CASSQDLAGQHYEQYF.

The CDR3 here is CASRVMEGNSPLHF. In DNA, the CDR3 is TGTGCCAGCAGAGTGATGGAGGGGAATTCACCCCTCCACTTT. The chain links TRBV2 to TRBJ1-6; maybe TRBD1 (5 bases). The CDR3 length is 14 residues. The germline gives CDR1 SNHLY, CDR2 FYNNEI. Trimming cost V 6 bases and J 7 bases, with 13 bases left between them.

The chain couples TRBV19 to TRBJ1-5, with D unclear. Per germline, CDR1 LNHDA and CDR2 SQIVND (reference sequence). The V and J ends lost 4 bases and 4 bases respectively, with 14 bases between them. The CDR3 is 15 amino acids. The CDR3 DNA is TGTGCCAGTAGTAGAGACCGGACGGGGAATCAGCCCCAGCATTTT. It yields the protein CASSRDRTGNQPQHF.

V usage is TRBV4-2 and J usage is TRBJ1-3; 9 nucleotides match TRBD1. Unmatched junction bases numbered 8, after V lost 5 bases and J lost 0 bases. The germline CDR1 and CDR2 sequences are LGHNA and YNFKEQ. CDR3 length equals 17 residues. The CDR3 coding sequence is TGTGCCAGCAGCGCGGGGGCGGGACAGGGCTCTGGAAACACCATATATTTT. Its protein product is CASSAGAGQGSGNTIYF.

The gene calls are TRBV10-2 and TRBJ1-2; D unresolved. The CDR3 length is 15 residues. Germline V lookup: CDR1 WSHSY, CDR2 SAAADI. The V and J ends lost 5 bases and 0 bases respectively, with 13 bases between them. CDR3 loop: CASSSTVGSNYGYTF. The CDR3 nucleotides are TGCGCCAGCAGTTCAACTGTGGGCTCTAACTATGGCTACACCTTC.

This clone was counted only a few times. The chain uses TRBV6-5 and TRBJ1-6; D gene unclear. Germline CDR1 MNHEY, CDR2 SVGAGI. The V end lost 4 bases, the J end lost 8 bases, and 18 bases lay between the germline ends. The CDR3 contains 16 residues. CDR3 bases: TGTGCCAGCAGTTTCGAGGGCTCTCCCGGGTATTCACCCCTCCACTTT. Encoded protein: CASSFEGSPGYSPLHF.

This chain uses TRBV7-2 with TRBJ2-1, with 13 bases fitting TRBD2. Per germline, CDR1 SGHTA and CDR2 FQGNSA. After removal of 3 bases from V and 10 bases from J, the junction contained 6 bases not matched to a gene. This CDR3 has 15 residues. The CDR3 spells CASSLLLAGGLEQFF. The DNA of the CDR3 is TGTGCCAGCAGCTTGTTACTAGCGGGGGGGCTCGAGCAGTTCTTC. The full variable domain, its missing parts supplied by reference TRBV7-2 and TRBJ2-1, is GAGVSQSPSNKVTEKGKDVELRCDPISGHTALYWYRQSLGQGLEFLIYFQGNSAPDKSGLPSDRFSAERTGGSVSTLTIQRTQQEDSAVYLCASSLLLAGGLEQFFGPGTRLTVL.